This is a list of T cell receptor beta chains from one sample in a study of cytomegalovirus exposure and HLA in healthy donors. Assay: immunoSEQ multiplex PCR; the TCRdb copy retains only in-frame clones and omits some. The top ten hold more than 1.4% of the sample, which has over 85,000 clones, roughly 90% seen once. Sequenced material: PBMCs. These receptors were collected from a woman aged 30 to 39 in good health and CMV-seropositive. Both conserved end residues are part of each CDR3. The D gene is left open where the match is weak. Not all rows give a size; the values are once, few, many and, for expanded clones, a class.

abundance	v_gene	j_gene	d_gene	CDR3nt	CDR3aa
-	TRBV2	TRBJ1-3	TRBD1	TGTGCCAGCAGAACCGGACAGGGGAGGGGTGGAAACACCATATATTTT	CASRTGQGRGGNTIYF
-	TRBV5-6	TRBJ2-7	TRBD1	TGTGCCAGCAGCTTTAGGTGGACAGGGGGTGCGTACGAGCAGTACTTC	CASSFRWTGGAYEQYF
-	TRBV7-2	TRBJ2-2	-	TGTGCCAGCAGCCCCCGGGATAAAGGGAACACCGGGGAGCTGTTTTTT	CASSPRDKGNTGELFF
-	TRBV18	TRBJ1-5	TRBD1	TGTGCCAGCTCTTCAGGACAGGGAACCAATCAGCCCCAGCATTTT	CASSSGQGTNQPQHF
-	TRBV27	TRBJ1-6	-	TGTGCCAGCAGTGCTTCTAGGGGAAGGTTCGGAAGTTATAATTCACCCCTCCACTTT	CASSASRGRFGSYNSPLHF
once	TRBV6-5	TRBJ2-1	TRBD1	TGTGCCAGCAGCCGGGACAGGGGGCAGGGGGAGCAGTTCTTC	CASSRDRGQGEQFF
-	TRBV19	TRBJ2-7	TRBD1	TGTGCCAGTAGGGGGACAGGGGCGTCCTACGAGCAGTACTTC	CASRGTGASYEQYF
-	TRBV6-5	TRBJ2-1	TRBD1	TGTGCCAGCAGCCGAGGACAGGGCTACAATGAGCAGTTCTTC	CASSRGQGYNEQFF
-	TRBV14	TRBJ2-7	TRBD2	TGTGCCAGCAGCCCTCCGGGACTAGCGGGGAACTACGAGCAGTACTTC	CASSPPGLAGNYEQYF
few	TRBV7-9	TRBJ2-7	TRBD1	TGTGCCAGCGCCACCGACAGGGGGGTCTACGAGCAGTACTTC	CASATDRGVYEQYF
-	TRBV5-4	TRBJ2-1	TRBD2	TGTGCCAGCAGCCCAGAACAGGCGCTAGCGGATAATGAGCAGTTCTTC	CASSPEQALADNEQFF
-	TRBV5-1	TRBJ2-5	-	TGCGCCAGCAGCTTGGGTCCTAGTCAAGAGACCCAGTACTTC	CASSLGPSQETQYF
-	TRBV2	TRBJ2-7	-	TGTGCCAGCATGGGTCCGCGGGGCTACGAGCAGTACTTC	CASMGPRGYEQYF
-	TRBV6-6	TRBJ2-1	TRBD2	TGTGCCAGCAGTATTTCTAGCGGGAGTCTTAATGAGCAGTTCTTC	CASSISSGSLNEQFF
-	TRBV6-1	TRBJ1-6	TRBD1	TGTGCCAGCAGGGGCGACAGGGCGAGAGGTTCACCCCTCCACTTT	CASRGDRARGSPLHF
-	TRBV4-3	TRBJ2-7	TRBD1	TGCGCCAGCAGCCGGCGAGAGGGGGCGGACGAGCAGTACTTC	CASSRREGADEQYF
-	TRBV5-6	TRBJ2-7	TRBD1	TGTGCCAGCAGCTTCGGGACAGGGCCCTCCTACGAGCAGTACTTC	CASSFGTGPSYEQYF
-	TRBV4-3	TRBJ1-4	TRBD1	TGCGCCAGCAGCCAGGAGACAGGGAGGAATGAAAAACTGTTTTTT	CASSQETGRNEKLFF
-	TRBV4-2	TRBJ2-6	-	TGTGCCAGCAGCCAGCGGGCTACTGGGGCCAACGTCCTGACTTTC	CASSQRATGANVLTF
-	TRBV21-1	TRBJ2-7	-	TGTGCCAGCAGCACCCCACGCACTAGGGCACCTACCTACGAGCAGTACTTC	CASSTPRTRAPTYEQYF
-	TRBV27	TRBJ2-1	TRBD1	TGTGCCAGCAGTCCCACCGGGACAGGGAATGAGCAGTTCTTC	CASSPTGTGNEQFF
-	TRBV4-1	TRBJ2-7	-	TGCGCCAGCAGCCCTAAGGCGGGGTTGCTCTCCTACGAGCAGTACTTC	CASSPKAGLLSYEQYF
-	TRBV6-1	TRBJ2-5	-	TGTGCCAGCAGCGGTCCGGGGAGGGAGACCCAGTACTTC	CASSGPGRETQYF
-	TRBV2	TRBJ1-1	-	TGTGCCAGCAGTGAAAGCGGGGTGGGCACTGAAGCTTTCTTT	CASSESGVGTEAFF
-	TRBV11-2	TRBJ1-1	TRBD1	TGTGCCAGCAGCCGGGGACAGTCGAACACTGAAGCTTTCTTT	CASSRGQSNTEAFF
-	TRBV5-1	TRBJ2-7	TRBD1	TGCGCCAGCAGCCTCGGACAGGGTGCCGGAGCTGAGCAGTACTTC	CASSLGQGAGAEQYF
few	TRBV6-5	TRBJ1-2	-	TGTGCCAGCAGTCCTCCGGGAGGCAACTATGGCTACACCTTC	CASSPPGGNYGYTF
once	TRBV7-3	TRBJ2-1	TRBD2	TGTGCCAGCAGCTTAACTAGCGGGAGTAGGGAGCAGTTCTTC	CASSLTSGSREQFF